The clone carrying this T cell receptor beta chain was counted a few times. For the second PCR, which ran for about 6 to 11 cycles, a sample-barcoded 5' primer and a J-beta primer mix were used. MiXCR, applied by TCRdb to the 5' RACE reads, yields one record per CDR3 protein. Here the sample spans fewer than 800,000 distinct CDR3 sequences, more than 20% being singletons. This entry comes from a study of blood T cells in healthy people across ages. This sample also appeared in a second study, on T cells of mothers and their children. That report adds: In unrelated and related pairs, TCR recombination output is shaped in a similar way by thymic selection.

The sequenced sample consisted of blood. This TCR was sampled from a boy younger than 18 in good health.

For the CDR3, the DNA is TGCAGCGTTGAATTCGGCTCCTACGAGCAGTACTTC. Translated: CSVEFGSYEQYF. V usage is TRBV29-1 and J usage is TRBJ2-7, with unresolved D. The CDR3 runs 12 residues. Germline CDR1 SQVTM, CDR2 ANQGSEA. V was cut by 2 bases and J by 0 bases, with 5 bases left in between.